The 28 T cell receptor beta chains in this list originate from one sample, sequenced in a study of blood T cell repertoires in COVID-19. The method was immunoSEQ multiplex PCR; TCRdb's version includes in-frame clones alone and lacks a portion of them. The sample shows some 220,000 clones, 75% to 85% of them seen only once. The sample comprised peripheral blood. The source is a woman aged 25-40 years with COVID-19, enrolled during active disease.

V and J are TRBV19 and TRBJ1-5; tentative D call: TRBD1 (5 bases). Deletions cut 2 bases from V and 7 bases from J, with 12 bases between. CDR3 length: 14 residues. Germline lookup yields CDR1 LNHDA and CDR2 SQIVND (reference sequence). CDR3 sequence reads: CASSIPGVGQPQHF. The CDR3 nucleotides are TGTGCCAGTAGTATACCGGGGGTGGGCCAGCCCCAGCATTTT.

This clone was detected only once. V gene TRBV5-4 combines with J gene TRBJ1-4; 8 bases map to TRBD1. This CDR3 comprises 17 residues. The germline V gene encodes CDR1 SGHNT and CDR2 YYREEE (reference sequence). With 3 bases clipped from V and 0 bases from J, the junction kept 7 bases outside the gene matches. CDR3 in amino acids: CASSSDRGATTNEKLFF. The CDR3 DNA reads as TGTGCCAGCAGCTCCGACAGGGGAGCTACAACTAATGAAAAACTGTTTTTT.

The rearrangement joins TRBV3-1 (or the pseudogene TRBV3-2) to TRBJ1-5; 7 nucleotides line up with TRBD1. V lost 7 bases to trimming and J lost 0 bases; unmatched junction nucleotides: 12. Germline V lookup: CDR1 LGHDT, CDR2 YNNKEL (reference sequence). CDR3 length: 17 residues. The CDR3 nucleotides are TGTGCCAGCATCACGACAGGGAACCACTATAGCAATCAGCCCCAGCATTTT. Encoded protein: CASITTGNHYSNQPQHF.

This chain connects TRBV7-2 to TRBJ2-7; 7 nucleotides match TRBD1. V was pared by 3 bases and J by 0 bases, with 5 bases of the junction left unmatched. In germline, CDR1 is SGHTA, CDR2 FQGNSA. The CDR3 sequence is 15 residues long. CDR3 bases: TGTGCCAGCAGCTTTACGACAGGGCCCTCCTACGAGCAGTACTTC. It codes for CASSFTTGPSYEQYF.

The sample holds a few counts of this clone. V usage is TRBV7-2 and J usage is TRBJ1-2; D gene ambiguous. The CDR3 runs 13 residues. Trimming shortened V by 0 bases and J by 4 bases, and 6 bases separated the two germline ends. Germline V lookup: CDR1 SGHTA, CDR2 FQGNSA. CDR3 coding DNA: TGTGCCAGCAGCTTAGCGACAAGCTATGGCTACACCTTC. Its translation is CASSLATSYGYTF.

The chain has TRBV4-3 and TRBJ2-2, with a possible D match to TRBD1 (5 bases). CDR3 length equals 14 residues. The V end lost 1 base, the J end lost 6 bases, and 9 bases lay between the germline ends. CDR1 is LGHNA, CDR2 YSLEER, per germline. CDR3 amino acids: CASSQVSTAGELFF. CDR3 coding DNA: TGCGCCAGCAGCCAAGTTTCGACAGCCGGGGAGCTGTTTTTT.

V is TRBV10-3 and J is TRBJ2-7; perhaps TRBD2 as D (6 bases). V shed 3 bases and J shed 9 bases, with 18 bases lying between them. Germline V CDR1 and CDR2: ENHRY, SYGVKD. There are 14 residues in the CDR3. The CDR3 DNA is TGTGCCATCAGTGATGGCGGGACCCAGGAGGGGCAGTACTTC. This translates into CAISDGGTQEGQYF.

This clone was seen just once. The chain combines TRBV5-1 with TRBJ1-2; D is possibly TRBD1 (6 bases). Between the trimmed V and J ends, which lost 3 bases and 6 bases, there was a span of 21 bases. The CDR3 is made up of 16 amino acids. CDR1 and CDR2 (germline): SGHRS, YFSETQ. CDR3 bases: TGCGCCAGCAGCTCATGGGGCCGCGAACAGGGCAATGGCTACACCTTC. This translates into CASSSWGREQGNGYTF.

This sequence joins TRBV30 and TRBJ1-2; possibly TRBD1 for D (5 bases). The germline CDR1 and CDR2 sequences are GTSNPN and SVGIG (reference sequence). V lost 4 bases to trimming and J lost 0 bases, with 15 bases between them. The CDR3 length is 15 residues. For the CDR3, the DNA is TGTGCCTGGACCCGTAGGGGCAGTTCTAACTATGGCTACACCTTC. Residues: CAWTRRGSSNYGYTF.

The sample holds a few counts of this clone. V gene TRBV5-1 combines with J gene TRBJ2-5; 7 bases align to TRBD1. Trimming took 3 bases from V and 5 from J; bases not matched to a gene: 4. Germline CDR1 is SGHRS and CDR2 is YFSETQ. The CDR3 extends over 13 amino acids. Here the CDR3 DNA reads TGCGCCAGCAGCTCACAGGGGCAGGAGACCCAGTACTTC. Translated, it gives CASSSQGQETQYF. The variable domain in full, with the rest retrieved from reference TRBV5-1 and TRBJ2-5, is KAGVTQTPRYLIKTRGQQVTLSCSPISGHRSVSWYQQTPGQGLQFLFEYFSETQRNKGNFPGRFSGRQFSNSRSEMNVSTLELGDSALYLCASSSQGQETQYFGPGTRLLVL.

The chain links TRBV6-1 to TRBJ1-5; perhaps TRBD1 as D (6 bases). The germline gives CDR1 MNHNS, CDR2 SASEGT. This CDR3 has 15 residues. Trimming stripped 2 bases from V and 2 bases from J, with 10 bases between. The CDR3 bases are TGTGCCAGCAGTGAATCGGGGGGGCGCAATCAGCCCCAGCATTTT. This translates into CASSESGGRNQPQHF.

With respect to this clone: Possible read error: a much larger clone is one base away. This chain uses TRBV5-1 with TRBJ2-3; 8 bases match TRBD1. After removal of 4 bases from V and 1 base from J, the junction contained 2 bases not matched to a gene. Germline assignment: CDR1 SGHRS and CDR2 YFSETQ. This CDR3 has 14 amino acids. The CDR3 reads CASSADRGTDTQYF. As DNA, the CDR3 is TGCGCCAGCAGCGCGGACAGGGGCACAGATACGCAGTATTTT.

This chain links TRBV18 with TRBJ1-4; unclear D gene. V dropped 3 bases and J dropped 7 bases, with 9 bases sitting between them. In germline, CDR1 is KGHSH, CDR2 LQKENI. The CDR3 extends over 13 amino acids. In nucleotides, the CDR3 is TGTGCCAGCTCACCTGTGGCGGCTGAAAAACTGTTTTTT. Residues: CASSPVAAEKLFF.

In its sample, this clone was seen a few times. The chain carries TRBV4-1 and TRBJ2-7; 7 bases align to TRBD2. The V and J ends lost 2 bases and 3 bases, in that order; junction bases with no gene match: 7. There are 15 residues in the CDR3. Germline assignment: CDR1 MGHRA and CDR2 YSYEKL. Here the CDR3 reads CASSQSWGGSYEQYF. The CDR3 DNA follows: TGCGCCAGCAGCCAATCGTGGGGAGGGAGCTACGAGCAGTACTTC.

This chain's CDR3 is CASSTGTGNADTQYF. In nucleotides, the CDR3 is TGTGCCAGCAGTACCGGGACAGGGAACGCAGATACGCAGTATTTT. The gene calls are TRBV5-6 and TRBJ2-3; TRBD1 matches at 9 bases. This CDR3 spans 15 amino acids. Germline V gene lookup returns CDR1 SGHDT and CDR2 YYEEEE. V lost 5 bases to trimming and J lost 4 bases; unmatched junction nucleotides: 8.

The table lists this clone with a few counts. V usage is TRBV7-2 and J usage is TRBJ2-3, with a weak D call TRBD2 (5 bases). The CDR3 has 15 residues. Germline CDR1 is SGHTA and CDR2 is FQGNSA. V shed 4 bases and J shed 3 bases, with 14 bases lying between them. The DNA of the CDR3 is TGTGCCAGCAGCTCGTCGGGAAACCCGACAGATACGCAGTATTTT. Translating gives CASSSSGNPTDTQYF.

This rearrangement joins TRBV2 to TRBJ1-2; the D gene is possibly TRBD1 (6 bases). This CDR3 is built from 12 residues. Germline V lookup: CDR1 SNHLY, CDR2 FYNNEI. Trimming pared 7 bases from V and 3 bases from J, leaving 9 bases between. DNA for the CDR3: TGTGCCAGCACGGACAGAGACTATGGCTACACCTTC. Translation: CASTDRDYGYTF.

The CDR3 sequence: CASSLALRVADTQYF. Here the CDR3 DNA reads TGTGCCAGCAGCTTAGCGTTACGGGTCGCAGATACGCAGTATTTT. This chain uses TRBV11-2 with TRBJ2-3, with D unresolved. CDR3 length: 15 residues. The germline V gene has CDR1 SGHAT and CDR2 FQNNGV. V lost 1 base, J lost 4 bases, and 12 bases lay in between. Full variable domain (missing parts from reference TRBV11-2 and TRBJ2-3): EAGVAQSPRYKIIEKRQSVAFWCNPISGHATLYWYQQILGQGPKLLIQFQNNGVVDDSQLPKDRFSAERLKGVDSTLKIQPAKLEDSAVYLCASSLALRVADTQYFGPGTRLTVL.

The chain couples TRBV4-3 to TRBJ2-5; 9 bases fit TRBD2. CDR1 is LGHNA and CDR2 is YSLEER in the germline V gene. With 0 bases clipped from V and 2 bases from J, the junction kept 13 bases outside the gene matches. This CDR3 comprises 19 residues. The CDR3 loop is CASSQEMALAGTDQETQYF. The DNA of the CDR3 is TGCGCCAGCAGCCAAGAAATGGCGCTAGCGGGGACCGATCAAGAGACCCAGTACTTC.

The chain couples TRBV30 to TRBJ1-6; 10 bases map to TRBD1. The V segment lost 0 bases and the J segment 8 bases; nucleotides outside the gene matches: 1. Germline V CDR1 and CDR2: GTSNPN, SVGIG (reference sequence). The CDR3 consists of 14 residues. CDR3 DNA sequence: TGTGCCTGGAGTGTGGGGACAGGGGATTCACCCCTCCACTTT. This encodes CAWSVGTGDSPLHF.

V and J are TRBV9 and TRBJ2-7; perhaps TRBD2 as D (6 bases). Germline CDR1 reads SGDLS; CDR2 reads YYNGEE. Trimming stripped 2 bases from V and 5 bases from J, with 11 bases between. This CDR3 region has 13 residues. The CDR3 DNA reads as TGTGCCAGCAGCGTGGGGGGAGTGGACGAGCAGTACTTC. Translation: CASSVGGVDEQYF.

The chain recombines TRBV28 with TRBJ2-6; D is undetermined. The V end lost 10 bases, the J end lost 4 bases, and 11 bases lay between the germline ends. Germline V gene data show CDR1 as MDHEN and CDR2 as SYDVKM. This CDR3 has 13 amino acids. CDR3 in DNA: TGTGCCACTAGAAAATCGGGGGCCAACGTCCTGACTTTC. This encodes CATRKSGANVLTF.

The V gene is TRBV6-5, the J gene TRBJ2-5, with 9 bases aligning to TRBD1. The CDR3 is made up of 16 amino acids. The J segment lost 5 bases and the V segment lost 2 bases, leaving 9 bases of the junction unmatched. The germline V gene encodes CDR1 MNHEY and CDR2 SVGAGI. The CDR3 bases are TGTGCCAGCAGTTACCCCCTTACAGGGGGCGCGGAGACCCAGTACTTC. Encoded protein: CASSYPLTGGAETQYF.

The chain links TRBV11-3 to TRBJ2-5, with 9 positions matching TRBD1. The trim removed 4 bases at V and 4 bases at J, leaving 4 bases unmatched. Germline CDR1 SGHNT, CDR2 YENEEA. The CDR3 is made up of 14 amino acids. CDR3 nucleotides: TGTGCCAGCAGCTCGGGACAGGGAACAGAGACCCAGTACTTC. This sequence encodes CASSSGQGTETQYF.

This chain uses TRBV28 with TRBJ2-7; 9 bases are a match to TRBD1. V was pared by 6 bases and J by 6 bases, with 12 bases of the junction left unmatched. Germline V gene data show CDR1 as MDHEN and CDR2 as SYDVKM. The CDR3 consists of 15 residues. The DNA of the CDR3 is TGTGCCAGCAGAATCCCGACAGGGGGACTGGGCGAGCAGTACTTC. Translated, it gives CASRIPTGGLGEQYF.

This sequence joins TRBV6-2 or TRBV6-3 and TRBJ2-3; 13 bases map to TRBD2. The V gene end was trimmed by 6 bases and the J gene end by 4 bases; junction bases not matched to a gene: 4. The CDR3 covers 15 residues. Germline V gene sequence: CDR1 MNHEY, CDR2 SVGEGT. The CDR3 bases are TGTGCCAGCAGCCGGACTAGCGGGAGCCCAGATACGCAGTATTTT. Translation: CASSRTSGSPDTQYF.

The chain employs TRBV5-6 and TRBJ1-5; the D is unclear. The CDR3 runs 13 residues. Germline assignment: CDR1 SGHDT and CDR2 YYEEEE. The V end was cut by 2 bases, the J end by 4 bases, with 7 bases between. The DNA of the CDR3 is TGTGCCAGCAGCTTCCTCGGTAATCAGCCCCAGCATTTT. Amino acid sequence: CASSFLGNQPQHF.

This chain joins TRBV2 and TRBJ2-1; TRBD2 matches at 10 bases. V shed 3 bases, J shed 8 bases, and the junction held 7 bases outside the gene matches. Germline-derived CDR1 and CDR2 are SNHLY and FYNNEI. This CDR3 spans 15 amino acids. CDR3 sequence (DNA): TGTGCCAGCAGTGATAGAGCGGGAGGGCCCGATGAGCAGTTCTTC. Its translation: CASSDRAGGPDEQFF.